This TCR beta chain was found in a study of naive and memory T cell subsets. The CDR3 totals 16 residues. Germline CDR1 is LGHDT and CDR2 is YNNKEL (reference sequence). Trimming cost V 5 bases and J 0 bases; bases outside gene matches: 9. This clonotype was picked up a small number of times. Its antigen is as yet unknown. Overnight CMV lysate stimulation of fresh PBMCs defined donor CMV status by CD4+ IFNgamma. CD8 T cells were positively selected from what remained after CD4 positive selection. Two oligonucleotides, mixed equimolar, formed the beta constant-region primer covering TRBC1 and TRBC2. The ligated cDNA underwent four PCR rounds using SP2 and nested alpha and beta constant-region primers. Using its own MiXCR run on the UMI-ligation and nested PCR reads, TCRdb lists one record per CDR3 protein. The sample contains more than 120,000 distinct CDR3 sequences, about 20% of which appear only once.

Study-wide points: RNA-based TCR counts may shift with T cell activation and differentiation. Naive repertoires, especially CD8, held a few larger clonotypes, possibly memory cells re-expressing CD45RA.

The chain carries TRBV3-1 and TRBJ1-2; 7 positions agree with TRBD1. This clonotype was sampled from a human donor in good health. Sequenced input: naive CD8+ T cells from blood. CDR3 loop: CASSKTGTEANYGYTF. In DNA, the CDR3 is TGTGCCAGCAGCAAAACCGGGACAGAGGCTAACTATGGCTACACCTTC. The full variable domain, rest sourced from reference TRBV3-1 and TRBJ1-2, is DTAVSQTPKYLVTQMGNDKSIKCEQNLGHDTMYWYKQDSKKFLKIMFSYNNKELIINETVPNRFSPKSPDKAHLNLHINSLELGDSAVYFCASSKTGTEANYGYTFGSGTRLTVV.